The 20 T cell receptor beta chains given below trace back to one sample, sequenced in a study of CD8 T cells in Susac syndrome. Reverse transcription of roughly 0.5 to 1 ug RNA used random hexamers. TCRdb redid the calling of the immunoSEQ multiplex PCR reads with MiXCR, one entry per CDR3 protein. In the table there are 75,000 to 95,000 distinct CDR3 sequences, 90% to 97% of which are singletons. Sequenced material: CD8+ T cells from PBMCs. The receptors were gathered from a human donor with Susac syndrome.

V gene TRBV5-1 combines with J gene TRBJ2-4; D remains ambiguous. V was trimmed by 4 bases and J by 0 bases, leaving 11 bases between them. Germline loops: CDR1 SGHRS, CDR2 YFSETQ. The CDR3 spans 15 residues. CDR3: CASSAGRIAKNIQYF. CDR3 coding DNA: TGCGCCAGCAGCGCCGGCCGGATAGCCAAAAACATTCAGTACTTC.

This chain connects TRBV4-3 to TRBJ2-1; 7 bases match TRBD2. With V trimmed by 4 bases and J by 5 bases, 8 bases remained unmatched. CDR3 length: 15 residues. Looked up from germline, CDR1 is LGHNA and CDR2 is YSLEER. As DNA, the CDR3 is TGCGCCAGCAGCCCGAACGCGGGGGATGACAATGAGCAGTTCTTC. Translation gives CASSPNAGDDNEQFF.

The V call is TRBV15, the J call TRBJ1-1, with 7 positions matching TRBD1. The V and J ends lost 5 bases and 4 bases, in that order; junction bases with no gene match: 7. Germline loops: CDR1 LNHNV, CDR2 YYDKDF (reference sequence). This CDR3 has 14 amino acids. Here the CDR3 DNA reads TGTGCCACCAGCGCCTGGGACAGATCCACTGAAGCTTTCTTT. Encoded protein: CATSAWDRSTEAFF.

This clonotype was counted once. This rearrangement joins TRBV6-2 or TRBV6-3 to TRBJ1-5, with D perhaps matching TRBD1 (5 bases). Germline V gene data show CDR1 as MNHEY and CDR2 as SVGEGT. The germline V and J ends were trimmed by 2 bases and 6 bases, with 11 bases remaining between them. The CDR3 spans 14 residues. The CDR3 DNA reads TGTGCCAGCAGTTACGATAGGGGCGCTCAGCCCCAGCATTTT. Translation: CASSYDRGAQPQHF.

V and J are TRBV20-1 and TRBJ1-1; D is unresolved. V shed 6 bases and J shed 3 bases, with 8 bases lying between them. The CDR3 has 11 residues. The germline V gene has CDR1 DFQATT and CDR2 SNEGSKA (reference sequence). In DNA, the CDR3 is TGCAGTGCCCACCCCGACACTGAAGCTTTCTTT. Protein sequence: CSAHPDTEAFF.

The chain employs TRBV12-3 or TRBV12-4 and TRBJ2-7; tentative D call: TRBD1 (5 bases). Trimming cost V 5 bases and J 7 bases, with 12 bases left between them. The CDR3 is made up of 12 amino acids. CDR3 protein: CASSHIQVEQYF. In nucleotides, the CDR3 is TGTGCCAGCAGTCACATACAGGTAGAGCAGTACTTC.

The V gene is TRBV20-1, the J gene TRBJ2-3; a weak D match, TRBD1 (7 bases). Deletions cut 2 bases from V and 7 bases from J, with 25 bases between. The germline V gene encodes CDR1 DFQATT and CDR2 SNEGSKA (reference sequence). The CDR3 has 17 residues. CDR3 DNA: TGCAGTGCTAGACCACTAAGCGGACAGGAGGGAATGTATACGCAGTATTTT. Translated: CSARPLSGQEGMYTQYF.

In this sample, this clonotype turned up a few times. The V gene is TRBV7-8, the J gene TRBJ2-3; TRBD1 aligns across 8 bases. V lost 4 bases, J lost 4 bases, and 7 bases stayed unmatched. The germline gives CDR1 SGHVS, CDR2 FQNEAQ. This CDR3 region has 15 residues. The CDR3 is CASSSTTGAADTQYF. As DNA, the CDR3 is TGTGCCAGCAGCTCAACGACAGGGGCGGCAGATACGCAGTATTTT. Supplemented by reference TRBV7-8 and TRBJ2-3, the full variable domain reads GAGVSQSPRYKVAKRGQDVALRCDPISGHVSLFWYQQALGQGPEFLTYFQNEAQLDKSGLPSDRFFAERPEGSVSTLKIQRTQQEDSAVYLCASSSTTGAADTQYFGPGTRLTVL.

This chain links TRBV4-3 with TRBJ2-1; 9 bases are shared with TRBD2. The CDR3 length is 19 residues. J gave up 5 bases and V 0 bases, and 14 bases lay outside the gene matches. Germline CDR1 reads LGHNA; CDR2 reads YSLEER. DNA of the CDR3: TGCGCCAGCAGCCAAGATAGTCCCTCTTTGGCGGGGGGGGACAATGAGCAGTTCTTC. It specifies CASSQDSPSLAGGDNEQFF.

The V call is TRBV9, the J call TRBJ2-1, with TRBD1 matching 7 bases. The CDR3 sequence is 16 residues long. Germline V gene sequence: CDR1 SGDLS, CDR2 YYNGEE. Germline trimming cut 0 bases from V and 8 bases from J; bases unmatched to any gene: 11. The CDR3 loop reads CASSVGTGDVQDEQFF. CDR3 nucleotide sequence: TGTGCCAGCAGCGTAGGAACAGGGGACGTACAAGATGAGCAGTTCTTC.

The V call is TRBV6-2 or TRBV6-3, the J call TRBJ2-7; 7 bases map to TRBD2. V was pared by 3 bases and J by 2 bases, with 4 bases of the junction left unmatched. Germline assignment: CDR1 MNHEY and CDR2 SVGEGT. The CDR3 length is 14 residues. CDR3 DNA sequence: TGTGCCAGCAGTTATGCGGGGGAGGCCTACGAGCAGTACTTC. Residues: CASSYAGEAYEQYF.

CDR3 protein: CASTRPEMDTQYF. CDR3 DNA: TGTGCCTCGACCCGGCCGGAAATGGATACGCAGTATTTT. The chain couples TRBV10-3 to TRBJ2-3, with D uncertain. The germline CDR1 and CDR2 sequences are ENHRY and SYGVKD. The CDR3 runs 13 residues. Between the trimmed V and J ends, which lost 11 bases and 6 bases, there was a span of 18 bases.

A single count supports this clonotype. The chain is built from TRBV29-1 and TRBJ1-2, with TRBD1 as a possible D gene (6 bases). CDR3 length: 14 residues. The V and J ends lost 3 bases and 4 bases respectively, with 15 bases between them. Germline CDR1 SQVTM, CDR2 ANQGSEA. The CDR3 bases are TGCAGCGTTGACCCCAGGGGACCTGCCTATGGCTACACCTTC. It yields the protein CSVDPRGPAYGYTF.

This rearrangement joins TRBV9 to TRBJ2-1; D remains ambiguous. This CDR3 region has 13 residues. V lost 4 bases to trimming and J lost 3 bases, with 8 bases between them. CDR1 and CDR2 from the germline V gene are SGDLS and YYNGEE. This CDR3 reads CASSPPRYNEQFF. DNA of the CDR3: TGTGCCAGCAGCCCTCCCCGCTACAATGAGCAGTTCTTC.

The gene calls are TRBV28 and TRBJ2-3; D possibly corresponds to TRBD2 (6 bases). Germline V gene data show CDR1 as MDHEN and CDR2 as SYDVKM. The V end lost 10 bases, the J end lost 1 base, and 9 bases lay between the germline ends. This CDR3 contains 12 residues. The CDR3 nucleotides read TGTGCCACCTCGGGGGGCACAGATACGCAGTATTTT. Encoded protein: CATSGGTDTQYF.

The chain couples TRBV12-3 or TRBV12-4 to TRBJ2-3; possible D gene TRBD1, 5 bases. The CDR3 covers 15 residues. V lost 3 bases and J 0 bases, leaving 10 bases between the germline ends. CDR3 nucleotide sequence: TGTGCCAGCAGTTTGGCAGGGTTGAGCACAGATACGCAGTATTTT. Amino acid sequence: CASSLAGLSTDTQYF.

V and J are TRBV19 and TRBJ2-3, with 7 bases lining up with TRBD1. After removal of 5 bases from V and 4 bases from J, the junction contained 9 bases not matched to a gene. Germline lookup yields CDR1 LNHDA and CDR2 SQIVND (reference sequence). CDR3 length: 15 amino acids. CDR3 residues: CASSPRDSNSDTQYF. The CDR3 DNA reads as TGTGCCAGTAGTCCCCGGGACAGCAATTCAGATACGCAGTATTTT.

The CDR3 DNA reads TGTGCCAGCTCAGAGGTAGCCAAAAACATTCAGTACTTC. Its translation is CASSEVAKNIQYF. The V call is TRBV18, the J call TRBJ2-4, with D hard to call. V was shortened by 5 bases and J by 0 bases, with 5 bases between the two germline ends. Per germline, CDR1 KGHSH and CDR2 LQKENI. The CDR3 is 13 amino acids.

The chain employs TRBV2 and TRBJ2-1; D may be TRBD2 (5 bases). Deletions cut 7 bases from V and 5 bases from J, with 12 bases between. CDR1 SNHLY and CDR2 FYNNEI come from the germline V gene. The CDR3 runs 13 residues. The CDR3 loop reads CASNEWGDNEQFF. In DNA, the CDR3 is TGTGCCAGCAATGAGTGGGGAGACAATGAGCAGTTCTTC.

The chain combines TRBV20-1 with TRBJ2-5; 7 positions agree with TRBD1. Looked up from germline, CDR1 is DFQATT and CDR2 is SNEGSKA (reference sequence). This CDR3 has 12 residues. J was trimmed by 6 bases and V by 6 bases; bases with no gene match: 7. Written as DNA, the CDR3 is TGCAGTGCCCCGGACAGGCTAAAGACCCAGTACTTC. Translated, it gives CSAPDRLKTQYF.